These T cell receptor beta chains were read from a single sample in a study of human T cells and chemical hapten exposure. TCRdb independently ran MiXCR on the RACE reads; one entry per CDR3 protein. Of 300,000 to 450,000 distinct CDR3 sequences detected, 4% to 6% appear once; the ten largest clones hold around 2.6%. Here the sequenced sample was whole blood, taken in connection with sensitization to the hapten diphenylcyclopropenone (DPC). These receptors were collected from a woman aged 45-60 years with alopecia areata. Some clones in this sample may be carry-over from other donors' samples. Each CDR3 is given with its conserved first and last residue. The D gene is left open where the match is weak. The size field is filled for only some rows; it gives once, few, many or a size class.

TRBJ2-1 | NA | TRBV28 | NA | CASSLRLSYNEQFF | TGTGCCAGCAGTTTAAGGCTCTCCTACAATGAGCAGTTCTTC
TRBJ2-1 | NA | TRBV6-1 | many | CASSDLQGSYNEQFF | TGTGCCAGCAGTGATCTCCAGGGGTCCTACAATGAGCAGTTCTTC
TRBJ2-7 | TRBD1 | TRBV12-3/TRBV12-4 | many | CASSPTGGYEQYF | TGTGCCAGCAGTCCCACAGGGGGCTACGAGCAGTACTTC
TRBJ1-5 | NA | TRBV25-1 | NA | CASSETGWNQPQHF | TGTGCCAGCAGTGAAACAGGGTGGAATCAGCCCCAGCATTTT
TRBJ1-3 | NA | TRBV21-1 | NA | CASLPRAARTIYF | TGTGCCAGCCTTCCCCGGGCGGCAAGGACCATATATTTT
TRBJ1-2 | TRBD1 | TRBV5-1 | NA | CASSLDRGNGYTF | TGCGCCAGCAGCTTGGACAGGGGTAATGGCTACACCTTC
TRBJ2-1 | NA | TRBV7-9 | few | CASSFYPIPQGNEQFF | TGTGCCAGCAGCTTCTACCCCATCCCCCAGGGCAATGAGCAGTTCTTC
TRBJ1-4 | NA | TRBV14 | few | CASSQLNRVANEKLFF | TGTGCCAGCAGCCAACTAAACAGGGTCGCTAATGAAAAACTGTTTTTT
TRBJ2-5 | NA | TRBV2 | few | CATGERGLIQETQYF | TGTGCCACCGGGGAGCGAGGGCTAATCCAAGAGACCCAGTACTTC
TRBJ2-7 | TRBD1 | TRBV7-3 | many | CASSPTGGSYEQYF | TGTGCCAGCAGTCCCACAGGGGGCTCCTACGAGCAGTACTTC
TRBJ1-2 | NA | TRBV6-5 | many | CASSLDKNYGYTF | TGTGCCAGCAGCCTGGACAAGAACTATGGCTACACCTTC
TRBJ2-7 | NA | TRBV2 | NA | CASSPGYSSYEQYF | TGTGCCAGTTCTCCGGGTTACAGCTCCTACGAGCAGTACTTC
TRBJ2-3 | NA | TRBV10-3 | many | CAISEGPPGSDTQYF | TGTGCCATCAGTGAAGGTCCCCCGGGTTCAGATACGCAGTATTTT
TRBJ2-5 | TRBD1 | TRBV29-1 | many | CSVPYRGEYQETQYF | TGCAGCGTCCCATACAGGGGCGAGTACCAAGAGACCCAGTACTTC
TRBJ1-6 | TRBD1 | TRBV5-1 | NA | CASSPRGGSNSPLHF | TGCGCCAGCAGCCCCAGGGGGGGCTCTAATTCACCCCTCCACTTT
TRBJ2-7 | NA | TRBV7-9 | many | CASSLAGDPYEQYF | TGTGCCAGCAGCTTGGCAGGGGACCCCTACGAGCAGTACTTC
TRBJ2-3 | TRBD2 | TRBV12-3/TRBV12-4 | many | CASSLFTSGESTDTQYF | TGTGCCAGCAGCCTCTTTACTAGCGGGGAAAGCACAGATACGCAGTATTTT
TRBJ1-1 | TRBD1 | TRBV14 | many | CASSQEGDRRNTEAFF | TGTGCCAGCAGCCAAGAGGGGGACAGGCGGAACACTGAAGCTTTCTTT
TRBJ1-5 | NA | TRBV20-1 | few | CSASPSINQPQHF | TGCAGTGCTAGCCCCTCTATCAATCAGCCCCAGCATTTT
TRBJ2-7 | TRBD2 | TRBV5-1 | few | CASSYRRERNEQYF | TGCGCCAGCAGCTACAGGCGGGAGAGGAACGAGCAGTACTTC
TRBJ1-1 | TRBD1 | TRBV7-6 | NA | CASSFDRASEAFF | TGTGCCAGCAGCTTCGACAGGGCGTCTGAAGCTTTCTTT
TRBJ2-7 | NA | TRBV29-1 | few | CSVRSGDYEQYF | TGCAGCGTCCGATCAGGGGACTACGAGCAGTACTTC
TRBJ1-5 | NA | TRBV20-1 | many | CSANSEGWGQPQHF | TGCAGTGCCAACTCCGAGGGGTGGGGTCAGCCCCAGCATTTT
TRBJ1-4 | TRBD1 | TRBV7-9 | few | CASIQSRTGGGEKLFF | TGTGCCAGCATCCAATCAAGGACAGGGGGCGGTGAAAAACTGTTTTTT
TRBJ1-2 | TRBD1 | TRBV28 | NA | CASLKSGTDDGYTF | TGTGCCAGCTTGAAATCCGGGACAGACGATGGCTACACCTTC
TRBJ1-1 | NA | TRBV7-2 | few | CASSLQGMGEAFF | TGTGCCAGCAGCTTACAGGGCATGGGTGAAGCTTTCTTT
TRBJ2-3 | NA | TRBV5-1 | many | CASRLGAISFTDTQYF | TGCGCCAGCAGACTCGGGGCCATATCCTTCACAGATACGCAGTATTTT
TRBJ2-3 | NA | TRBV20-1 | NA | CSASLPTLDLADTQYF | TGCAGTGCTAGCCTCCCGACTCTCGATCTCGCAGATACGCAGTATTTT
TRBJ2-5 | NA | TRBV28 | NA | CASTRGAGTQETQYF | TGTGCCAGCACCCGAGGGGCAGGGACTCAAGAGACCCAGTACTTC
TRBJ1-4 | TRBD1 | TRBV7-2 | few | CASSLSGQQIVKLFF | TGTGCCAGCAGCTTATCGGGACAGCAAATAGTCAAACTGTTTTTT
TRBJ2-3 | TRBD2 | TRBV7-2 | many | CASRSGIGADTQYF | TGTGCCAGCAGGAGCGGGATAGGCGCAGATACGCAGTATTTT
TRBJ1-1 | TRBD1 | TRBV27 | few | CASRPPGQTEAFF | TGTGCCAGCAGACCACCGGGACAGACTGAAGCTTTCTTT
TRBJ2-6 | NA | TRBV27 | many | CASRPGQSSGANVLTF | TGTGCCAGCAGGCCGGGACAAAGCTCTGGGGCCAACGTCCTGACTTTC
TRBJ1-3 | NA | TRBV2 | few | CASSERRDGNTIYF | TGTGCCAGCAGTGAACGCCGGGATGGAAACACCATATATTTT